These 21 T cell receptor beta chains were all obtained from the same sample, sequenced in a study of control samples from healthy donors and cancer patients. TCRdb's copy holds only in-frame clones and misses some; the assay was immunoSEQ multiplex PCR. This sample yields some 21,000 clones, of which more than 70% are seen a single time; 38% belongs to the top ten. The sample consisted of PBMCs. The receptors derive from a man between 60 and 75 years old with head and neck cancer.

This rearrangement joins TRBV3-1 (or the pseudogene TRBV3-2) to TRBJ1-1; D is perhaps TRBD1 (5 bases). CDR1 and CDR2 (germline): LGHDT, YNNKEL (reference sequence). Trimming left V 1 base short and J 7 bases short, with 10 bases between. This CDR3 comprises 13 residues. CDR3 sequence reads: CASSQARQGEAFF. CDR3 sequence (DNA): TGTGCCAGCAGCCAAGCGCGGCAGGGTGAAGCTTTCTTT.

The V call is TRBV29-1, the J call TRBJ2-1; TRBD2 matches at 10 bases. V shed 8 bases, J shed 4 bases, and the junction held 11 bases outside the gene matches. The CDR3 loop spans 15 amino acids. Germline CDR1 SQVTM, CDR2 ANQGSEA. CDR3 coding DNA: TGCAGCCTTTGGACCCAGCGGGAGGGGTACAATGAGCAGTTCTTC. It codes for CSLWTQREGYNEQFF.

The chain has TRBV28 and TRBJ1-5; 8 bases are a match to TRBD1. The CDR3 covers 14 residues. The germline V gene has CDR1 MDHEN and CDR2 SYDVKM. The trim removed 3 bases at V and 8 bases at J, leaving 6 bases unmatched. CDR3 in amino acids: CASSFNRGFKPQHF. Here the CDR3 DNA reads TGTGCCAGCAGTTTTAACAGGGGGTTTAAGCCCCAGCATTTT.

The CDR3 spells CASSDWNTEAFF. In DNA, the CDR3 is TGTGCCAGCAGTGACTGGAACACTGAAGCTTTCTTT. The rearrangement links TRBV25-1 to TRBJ1-1, with D hard to call. From germline, CDR1 is MGHDK and CDR2 SYGVNS. CDR3 length: 12 amino acids. V was trimmed by 3 bases and J by 1 base, leaving 3 bases between them.

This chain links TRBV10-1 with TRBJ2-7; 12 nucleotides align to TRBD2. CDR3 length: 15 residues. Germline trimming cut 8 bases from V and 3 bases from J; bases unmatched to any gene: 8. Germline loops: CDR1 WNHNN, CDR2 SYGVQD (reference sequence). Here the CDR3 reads CASDASGRAFYEQYF. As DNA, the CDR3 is TGCGCCAGCGACGCTAGCGGGAGGGCCTTCTACGAGCAGTACTTC.

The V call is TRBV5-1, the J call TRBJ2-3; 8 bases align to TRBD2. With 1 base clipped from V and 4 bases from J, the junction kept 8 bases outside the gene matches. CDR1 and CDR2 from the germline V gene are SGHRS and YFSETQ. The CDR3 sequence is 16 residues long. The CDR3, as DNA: TGCGCCAGCAGCTTGACAGCGGGAGTCCCCGCAGATACGCAGTATTTT. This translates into CASSLTAGVPADTQYF.

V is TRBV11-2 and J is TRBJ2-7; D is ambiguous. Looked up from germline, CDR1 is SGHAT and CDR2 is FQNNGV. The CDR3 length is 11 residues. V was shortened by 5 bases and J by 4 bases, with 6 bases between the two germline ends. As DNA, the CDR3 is TGTGCCAGCAGCACCAGTTACGAGCAGTACTTC. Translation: CASSTSYEQYF.

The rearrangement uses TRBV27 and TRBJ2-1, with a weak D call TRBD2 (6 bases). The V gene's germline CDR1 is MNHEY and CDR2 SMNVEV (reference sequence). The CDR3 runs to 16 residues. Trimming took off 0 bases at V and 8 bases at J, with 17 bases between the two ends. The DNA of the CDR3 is TGTGCCAGCAGTTTATCTTGGAGGGACCGGAGGGATGAGCAGTTCTTC. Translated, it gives CASSLSWRDRRDEQFF.

The CDR3 loop reads CASSSLGTVEAGELFF. Written as DNA, the CDR3 is TGTGCCAGCAGTTCCCTAGGGACAGTCGAGGCCGGGGAGCTGTTTTTT. The rearrangement joins TRBV27 to TRBJ2-2, with 7 bases lining up with TRBD1. V trimming: 4 bases; J trimming: 6 bases; junction bases outside the gene matches: 11. The CDR3 spans 16 residues. CDR1 MNHEY and CDR2 SMNVEV come from the germline V gene (reference sequence).

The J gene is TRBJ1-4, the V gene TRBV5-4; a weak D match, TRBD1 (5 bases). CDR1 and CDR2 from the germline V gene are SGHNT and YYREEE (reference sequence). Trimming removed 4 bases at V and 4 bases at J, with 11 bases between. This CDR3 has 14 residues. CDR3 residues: CASSPGPINEKLFF. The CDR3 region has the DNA TGTGCCAGCAGCCCGGGACCGATTAATGAAAAACTGTTTTTT.

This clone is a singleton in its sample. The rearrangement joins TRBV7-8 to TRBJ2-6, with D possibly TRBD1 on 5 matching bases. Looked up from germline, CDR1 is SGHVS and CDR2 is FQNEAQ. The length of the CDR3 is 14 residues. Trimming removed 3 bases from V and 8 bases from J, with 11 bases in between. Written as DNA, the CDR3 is TGTGCCAGCAGCTTGGTCCGGACAACCAACGTCCTGACTTTC. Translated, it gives CASSLVRTTNVLTF.

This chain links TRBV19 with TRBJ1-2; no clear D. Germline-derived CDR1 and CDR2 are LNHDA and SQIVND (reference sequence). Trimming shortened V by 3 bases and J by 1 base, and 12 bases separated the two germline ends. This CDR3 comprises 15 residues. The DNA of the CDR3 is TGTGCCAGTAGTATCGGATACGGGGTTAACTATGGCTACACCTTC. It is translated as CASSIGYGVNYGYTF.

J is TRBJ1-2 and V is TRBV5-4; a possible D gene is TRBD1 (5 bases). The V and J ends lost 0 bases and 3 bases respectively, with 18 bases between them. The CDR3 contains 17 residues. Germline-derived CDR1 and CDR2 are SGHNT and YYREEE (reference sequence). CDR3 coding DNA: TGTGCCAGCAGCTTGGAGGGGTCGGACACCGGATACTATGGCTACACCTTC. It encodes CASSLEGSDTGYYGYTF.

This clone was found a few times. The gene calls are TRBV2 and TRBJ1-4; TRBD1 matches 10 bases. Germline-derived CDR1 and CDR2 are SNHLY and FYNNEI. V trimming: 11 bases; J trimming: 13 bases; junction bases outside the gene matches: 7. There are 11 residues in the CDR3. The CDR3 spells CASQRTGGLFF. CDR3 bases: TGTGCCTCACAACGGACAGGGGGACTGTTTTTT.

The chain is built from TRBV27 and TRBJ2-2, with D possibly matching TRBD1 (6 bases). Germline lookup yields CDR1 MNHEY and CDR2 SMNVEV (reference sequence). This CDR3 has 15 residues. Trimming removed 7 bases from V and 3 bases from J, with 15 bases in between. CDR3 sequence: CASTNQQGYTGELFF. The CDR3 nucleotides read TGTGCCAGCACAAATCAACAGGGCTACACCGGGGAGCTGTTTTTT.

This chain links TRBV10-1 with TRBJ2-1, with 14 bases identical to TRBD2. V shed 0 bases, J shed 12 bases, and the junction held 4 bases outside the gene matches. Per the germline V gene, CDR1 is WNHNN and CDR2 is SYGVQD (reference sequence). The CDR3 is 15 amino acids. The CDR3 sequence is CASSESGLAGAGQFF. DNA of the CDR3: TGCGCCAGCAGTGAGTCGGGACTAGCGGGAGCGGGGCAGTTCTTC.

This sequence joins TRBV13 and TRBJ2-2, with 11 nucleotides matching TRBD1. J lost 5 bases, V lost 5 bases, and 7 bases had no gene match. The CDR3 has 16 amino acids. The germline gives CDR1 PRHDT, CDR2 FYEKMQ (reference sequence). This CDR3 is CASSLRDRGLTGELFF. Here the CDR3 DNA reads TGTGCCAGCAGCCTCCGGGACAGGGGGTTGACCGGGGAGCTGTTTTTT.

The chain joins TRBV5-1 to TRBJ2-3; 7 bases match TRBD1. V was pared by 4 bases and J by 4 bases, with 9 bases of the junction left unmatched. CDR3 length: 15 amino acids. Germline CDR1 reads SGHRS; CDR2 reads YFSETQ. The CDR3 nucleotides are TGCGCCAGCAGCGTTATACAGGGGATGGCAGATACGCAGTATTTT. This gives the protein CASSVIQGMADTQYF.

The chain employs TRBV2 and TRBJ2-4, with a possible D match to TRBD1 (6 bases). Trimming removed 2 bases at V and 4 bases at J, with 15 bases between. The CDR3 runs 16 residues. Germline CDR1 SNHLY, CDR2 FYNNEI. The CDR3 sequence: CASSERVAGEKNIQYF. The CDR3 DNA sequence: TGTGCCAGCAGTGAAAGGGTAGCAGGGGAGAAAAACATTCAGTACTTC.

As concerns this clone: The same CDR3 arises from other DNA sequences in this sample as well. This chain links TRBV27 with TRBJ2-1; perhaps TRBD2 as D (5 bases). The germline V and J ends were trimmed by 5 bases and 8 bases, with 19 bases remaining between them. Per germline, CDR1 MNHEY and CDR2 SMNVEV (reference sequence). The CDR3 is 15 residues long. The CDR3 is CASSLRTSGVDEQFF. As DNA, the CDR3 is TGTGCCAGCAGTCTTCGGACTTCTGGGGTGGATGAGCAGTTCTTC.

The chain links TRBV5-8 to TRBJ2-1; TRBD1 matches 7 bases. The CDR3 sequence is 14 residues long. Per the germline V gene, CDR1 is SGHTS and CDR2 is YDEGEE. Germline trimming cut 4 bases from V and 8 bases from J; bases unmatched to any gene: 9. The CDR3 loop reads CASSPRQGSDEQFF. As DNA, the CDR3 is TGTGCCAGCAGCCCGAGACAGGGATCCGATGAGCAGTTCTTC.